This T cell receptor (beta chain) was retrieved from a study of radiation and T cells in renal cell carcinoma. Study in general: Nephrectomy followed 15 Gy stereotactic body radiation by 4 weeks.

Points from the study as a whole: No pretreatment tumor biopsies were available for baseline clonotypes.

This clone occurred once. Its target is not known. Profiled with immunoSEQ multiplex PCR; TCRdb holds only in-frame clones, not every one. Of about 130,000 clones listed, approximately 90% are singletons. Trimming stripped 4 bases from V and 5 bases from J, with 20 bases between. CDR3 length: 16 residues. Germline lookup yields CDR1 MDHEN and CDR2 SYDVKM. Time point noted: blood 2 weeks post-SBRT. Treatment meaning: 15 Gy SBRT to primary tumor, nephrectomy 4 weeks later. This renal cell carcinoma was of the clear cell type. This chain connects TRBV28 to TRBJ1-1; tentative D call: TRBD1 (6 bases). Source: blood, taken from a patient whose treatment included radiotherapy and nephrectomy. This clonotype was sampled from a woman aged 70-85 years with renal cell carcinoma. CDR3: CASSSPAKGGWTEAFF. Here the CDR3 DNA reads TGTGCCAGCAGTTCCCCGGCAAAGGGGGGATGGACTGAAGCTTTCTTT.